Detailed here is one TCR beta chain. Its antigen is unknown. The method was immunoSEQ multiplex PCR; TCRdb's version includes in-frame clones alone and lacks a portion of them. The table includes 89,000 or so clones, around 90% detected once. This sample stems from a study of OX40 agonist ivuxolimab in advanced cancers. Study information: Males comprised 75% to 90% of the group, whose mean age was approximately 60 years (range roughly 20 to 85).

This CDR3 contains 16 residues. Looked up from germline, CDR1 is MGHRA and CDR2 is YSYEKL. The germline V and J ends were trimmed by 4 bases and 3 bases, with 16 bases remaining between them. Overall study results and limits: At 0.1-3.0 mg/kg, partial responders had clonal expansion among the lowest observed. The study observed clonal expansion of CD4+ and CD8+ blood T cells by week 6 at 0.1 to 3.0 mg/kg.

Sequencing used CD4+ or CD8+ T cells sorted from blood, obtained in a trial of the OX40 agonist ivuxolimab. The chain combines TRBV4-1 with TRBJ2-1; possibly TRBD2 for D (6 bases). The receptor comes from an adult with an advanced solid tumor such as melanoma, head and neck, liver or kidney cancer. CDR3 in DNA: TGCGCCAGCAGCCCGGACTACCGGGGTTTCTACAATGAGCAGTTCTTC. Its protein product is CASSPDYRGFYNEQFF.